The 23 T cell receptor beta chains reported below all come from one sample, sequenced in a study of cytomegalovirus exposure and HLA in healthy donors. Use of 60 Vbeta and 13 Jbeta primers characterized the PCR. The table came from immunoSEQ multiplex PCR; TCRdb's copy has only in-frame clones and leaves some out. The sample lists tens of thousands of clones; roughly 80% were seen once. Sequences were obtained from PBMCs. The origin of the receptors is a man aged 30 to 39 in good health and CMV-seronegative.

The chain has TRBV2 and TRBJ2-3; D is perhaps TRBD1 (5 bases). CDR3 size: 14 residues. V was cut by 10 bases and J by 3 bases, with 17 bases left in between. Germline V lookup: CDR1 SNHLY, CDR2 FYNNEI. CDR3 in amino acids: CATTDNPSTDTQYF. The DNA for the CDR3 is TGTGCCACAACGGACAATCCTAGTACAGATACGCAGTATTTT.

The V and J genes are TRBV5-1 and TRBJ2-7, with TRBD1 matching over 7 bases. With 4 bases clipped from V and 5 bases from J, the junction kept 9 bases outside the gene matches. CDR3 length equals 14 residues. Germline-derived CDR1 and CDR2 are SGHRS and YFSETQ. CDR3 bases: TGCGCCAGCAGCCTCGCGACAGGGTTGGACGAGCAGTACTTC. It specifies CASSLATGLDEQYF.

The gene calls are TRBV15 and TRBJ1-1; no reliable D call. This CDR3 is 15 amino acids long. Germline CDR1 and CDR2: LNHNV and YYDKDF (reference sequence). V lost 0 bases, J lost 1 base, and 9 bases lay in between. The CDR3 nucleotides are TGTGCCACCAGCAGAGAGCCCAGGCCGAACACTGAAGCTTTCTTT. Its protein is CATSREPRPNTEAFF.

The V call is TRBV27, the J call TRBJ2-7, with 7 bases identical to TRBD1. There are 14 residues in the CDR3. In germline, CDR1 is MNHEY, CDR2 SMNVEV (reference sequence). Losses at the gene ends were 4 bases for V and 6 bases for J; bases not matched to a gene: 9. The CDR3 sequence is CASSSTRQGVEQYF. CDR3 DNA sequence: TGTGCCAGCAGTTCAACGAGACAGGGAGTCGAGCAGTACTTC.

The V call is TRBV14, the J call TRBJ2-5; 7 bases agree with TRBD2. Germline trimming cut 1 base from V and 5 bases from J; bases unmatched to any gene: 7. The CDR3 has 15 amino acids. Looked up from germline, CDR1 is SGHDN and CDR2 is FVKESK. Here the CDR3 reads CASSQAGGPRETQYF. The CDR3 region has the DNA TGTGCCAGCAGCCAAGCGGGGGGTCCCCGGGAGACCCAGTACTTC. The variable domain in full, completed from reference TRBV14 and TRBJ2-5, reads EAGVTQFPSHSVIEKGQTVTLRCDPISGHDNLYWYRRVMGKEIKFLLHFVKESKQDESGMPNNRFLAERTGGTYSTLKVQPAELEDSGVYFCASSQAGGPRETQYFGPGTRLLVL.

This chain joins TRBV7-3 and TRBJ1-4; 8 bases map to TRBD1. The CDR3 runs to 13 residues. J lost 7 bases, V lost 5 bases, and 3 bases had no gene match. Per germline, CDR1 SGHTA and CDR2 FQGTGA. The CDR3 bases are TGTGCCAGCAGCCGCGGACAGGGTGAAAAACTGTTTTTT. It is translated as CASSRGQGEKLFF.

The chain recombines TRBV6-5 with TRBJ1-6, with 7 bases lining up with TRBD1. The V gene's germline CDR1 is MNHEY and CDR2 SVGAGI. J was trimmed by 7 bases and V by 6 bases; bases with no gene match: 6. The length of the CDR3 is 14 residues. The CDR3 DNA reads TGTGCCAGCAGGAGGGGGACAGAAAATTCACCCCTCCACTTT. It codes for CASRRGTENSPLHF.

The chain recombines TRBV7-9 with TRBJ2-7; TRBD1 agrees at 8 bases. V was clipped by 5 bases and J by 4 bases; unmatched bases: 7. The V gene's germline CDR1 is SEHNR and CDR2 FQNEAQ (reference sequence). This CDR3 has 14 amino acids. This CDR3 is CASSTGTGSYEQYF. In DNA form, the CDR3 reads TGTGCCAGCAGCACAGGGACAGGTTCGTACGAGCAGTACTTC.

This clone was seen a few times. The gene calls are TRBV6-1 and TRBJ2-5; TRBD1 agrees at 8 bases. Germline-derived CDR1 and CDR2 are MNHNS and SASEGT. Trimming cost V 4 bases and J 4 bases; bases outside gene matches: 5. The CDR3 sequence is 14 residues long. CDR3 nucleotide sequence: TGTGCCAGCAGTGCAGGGGGCGCCTTAGAGACCCAGTACTTC. This sequence encodes CASSAGGALETQYF.

V is TRBV30 and J is TRBJ2-3; 7 bases match TRBD1. The CDR3 runs to 12 residues. From germline, CDR1 is GTSNPN and CDR2 SVGIG (reference sequence). V shed 2 bases, J shed 11 bases, and the junction held 7 bases outside the gene matches. Here the CDR3 DNA reads TGTGCCTGGAGTCCCCGGGACAGATTGCAGTATTTT. This encodes CAWSPRDRLQYF. The entire variable domain, with the rest obtained from reference TRBV30 and TRBJ2-3, is as follows: SQTIHQWPATLVQPVGSPLSLECTVEGTSNPNLYWYRQAAGRGLQLLFYSVGIGQISSEVPQNLSASRPQDRQFILSSKKLLLSDSGFYLCAWSPRDRLQYFGPGTRLTVL.

The sample holds one count of this clone. The chain's CDR3 is CASSSGQGWSQPQHF. The CDR3 nucleotides are TGTGCCAGTAGTAGTGGACAGGGTTGGAGTCAGCCCCAGCATTTT. V and J are TRBV19 and TRBJ1-5, with TRBD1 identical over 8 bases. CDR3 length: 15 residues. CDR1 is LNHDA and CDR2 is SQIVND in the germline V gene (reference sequence). V lost 4 bases, J lost 6 bases, and 8 bases stayed unmatched.

In this sample, this clone turned up a few times. CDR3 amino acids: CASGTGFMNTIYF. Here the CDR3 DNA reads TGTGCCAGCGGGACAGGGTTTATGAACACCATATATTTT. The chain couples TRBV19 to TRBJ1-3, with 9 bases identical to TRBD1. This CDR3 comprises 13 residues. Germline trimming cut 9 bases from V and 7 bases from J; bases unmatched to any gene: 7. Germline V gene sequence: CDR1 LNHDA, CDR2 SQIVND (reference sequence).

The chain links TRBV5-5 to TRBJ1-6, with 8 bases lining up with TRBD1. The V gene end was trimmed by 5 bases and the J gene end by 10 bases; junction bases not matched to a gene: 11. The CDR3 spans 15 residues. CDR1 is SGHKS and CDR2 is YYEKEE in the germline V gene (reference sequence). The CDR3: CASSRQTGAESPLHF. The CDR3 DNA follows: TGTGCCAGCAGTCGCCAGACAGGGGCGGAATCACCCCTCCACTTT.

The V gene is TRBV18, the J gene TRBJ1-4, with TRBD1 matching 8 bases. With V trimmed by 1 base and J by 8 bases, 15 bases remained unmatched. The V gene's germline CDR1 is KGHSH and CDR2 LQKENI. The CDR3 loop spans 18 amino acids. CDR3 coding DNA: TGTGCCAGCTCACCACAACTCTTCGACAGGGGCCAGGGGGAAAAACTGTTTTTT. This translates into CASSPQLFDRGQGEKLFF.

The V gene is TRBV28, the J gene TRBJ2-1, with 7 positions matching TRBD2. In germline, CDR1 is MDHEN, CDR2 SYDVKM. The V gene end was trimmed by 5 bases and the J gene end by 0 bases; junction bases not matched to a gene: 10. The CDR3 is made up of 17 amino acids. This CDR3 is CASSQAGLSSSYNEQFF. DNA for the CDR3: TGTGCCAGCAGTCAAGCGGGACTTTCCAGCTCCTACAATGAGCAGTTCTTC.

Only a few counts were recorded for this clone. J is TRBJ2-2 and V is TRBV5-4; 7 bases map to TRBD2. The CDR3 sequence is 15 residues long. CDR1 and CDR2 (germline): SGHNT, YYREEE (reference sequence). Trimming at V came to 2 bases and at J to 1 base, leaving 2 bases not matched to a gene. The CDR3 loop is CASSFGGMNTGELFF. The CDR3 DNA reads as TGTGCCAGCAGCTTCGGGGGGATGAACACCGGGGAGCTGTTTTTT.

This clone was recorded a few times. The chain couples TRBV2 to TRBJ1-2; 8 positions match TRBD1. With 4 bases clipped from V and 0 bases from J, the junction kept 16 bases outside the gene matches. CDR1 and CDR2 (germline): SNHLY, FYNNEI. The CDR3 covers 19 residues. DNA for the CDR3: TGTGCCAGCAGTGGGGGAGAACGGGACAGGAGCCTAACTAACTATGGCTACACCTTC. Encoded protein: CASSGGERDRSLTNYGYTF.

The chain links TRBV7-2 to TRBJ1-5; 7 bases are shared with TRBD1. CDR1 and CDR2 from the germline V gene are SGHTA and FQGNSA. The CDR3 has 17 amino acids. Losses at the gene ends were 5 bases for V and 0 bases for J; bases not matched to a gene: 10. The CDR3: CASSPKGTVHSNQPQHF. The CDR3 nucleotides are TGTGCCAGCAGCCCTAAAGGGACAGTTCATAGCAATCAGCCCCAGCATTTT.

The CDR3 DNA is TGTGCCAGCAGCGACAGGAGCACAGATACGCAGTATTTT. Amino acids: CASSDRSTDTQYF. The chain combines TRBV9 with TRBJ2-3, with D maybe TRBD1 (5 bases). Deletions cut 3 bases from V and 0 bases from J, with 5 bases between. This CDR3 has 13 amino acids. From germline, CDR1 is SGDLS and CDR2 YYNGEE.

The chain has TRBV5-6 and TRBJ2-7; D possibly corresponds to TRBD1 (5 bases). The germline V gene encodes CDR1 SGHDT and CDR2 YYEEEE. The CDR3 length is 15 residues. V lost 4 bases and J lost 3, with 17 bases in between. The CDR3 DNA reads as TGTGCCAGCAGCCAGAGACAGTTACGCGACTACGAGCAGTACTTC. Translated: CASSQRQLRDYEQYF. The full variable domain, completed using reference TRBV5-6 and TRBJ2-7, is DAGVTQSPTHLIKTRGQQVTLRCSPKSGHDTVSWYQQALGQGPQFIFQYYEEEERQRGNFPDRFSGHQFPNYSSELNVNALLLGDSALYLCASSQRQLRDYEQYFGPGTRLTVT.

Comments on this clone: Other nucleotide sequences from this sample produce the same CDR3. The rearrangement links TRBV18 to TRBJ1-1; no definite D call. Germline V CDR1 and CDR2: KGHSH, LQKENI. CDR3 length: 15 residues. The V gene lost 6 bases and the J gene lost 1 base, with 15 bases spanning the gap. CDR3 sequence: CASSPGLGGNTEAFF. The CDR3 DNA is TGTGCCAGCTCGCCAGGACTAGGAGGGAACACTGAAGCTTTCTTT.

This rearrangement joins TRBV5-4 to TRBJ1-6; D remains unclear. The CDR3 length is 14 residues. The V and J ends lost 6 bases and 10 bases respectively, with 17 bases between them. Germline V gene lookup returns CDR1 SGHNT and CDR2 YYREEE (reference sequence). CDR3 sequence reads: CASTDPGLGSPLHF. Here the CDR3 DNA reads TGTGCCAGCACCGACCCGGGGTTGGGGTCACCCCTCCACTTT.

The chain carries TRBV4-1 and TRBJ1-3; D unresolved. There are 15 residues in the CDR3. The germline V gene has CDR1 MGHRA and CDR2 YSYEKL. With 2 bases removed from V and 0 bases from J, the gap between germline ends came to 8 bases. CDR3 sequence: CASSQLWASGNTIYF. CDR3 in DNA: TGCGCCAGCAGCCAACTATGGGCCTCTGGAAACACCATATATTTT.